Detailed here is one T cell receptor beta chain. Primed by a sample-barcoded 5' primer and a J-beta primer mix, a second PCR proceeded for 7 to 11 cycles. In TCRdb, the 5' RACE reads were re-called with MiXCR into one record per CDR3 protein. The table has around 800,000 distinct CDR3 sequences, about 46% seen once. The data originate from a study of blood T cells in healthy people across ages. Study details: Per two T cells, template switching captured roughly one barcoded beta molecule.

This CDR3 is 14 amino acids long. CDR1 and CDR2 (germline): SEHNR, FQNEAQ (reference sequence). V lost 4 bases to trimming and J lost 9 bases, with 15 bases between them. The sample comprised blood. The clonotype originates from a man at least 80 years old in good health. This chain links TRBV7-9 with TRBJ2-2; no firm D call. The CDR3 region has the DNA TGTGCCAGCAGCTCCAACTTGGTTGCCAGGGAGCTGTTTTTT. Amino acids: CASSSNLVARELFF.